This T cell receptor (beta chain) was sequenced for a study of OX40 agonist ivuxolimab in advanced cancers. Turning to the overall study: The costimulatory receptor OX40 (CD134) was targeted by ivuxolimab, a fully human IgG2 agonistic monoclonal antibody. Patients were allowed to have had prior anti-PD-1, anti-PD-L1 or anti-CTLA-4 therapy, and roughly 40% of the dose-escalation patients had been treated with checkpoint inhibitors. Peripheral TCRbeta sequencing aimed to test whether ivuxolimab altered TCR sequence diversity and caused clonal T-cell expansion. The paper describes the monotherapy dose-escalation part (N ≈ 52 patients) of the phase I trial of ivuxolimab. Intravenous ivuxolimab was administered to patients every 2 weeks at six dose levels: 0.01, 0.1, 0.3, 1.5, 3 and 10 mg/kg. Partial responses occurred in three dose-escalation patients, of whom one had hepatocellular carcinoma and two had cutaneous melanoma. In the dose-escalation cohort, over 65% of patients were male, and the mean age was approximately 60 years, with a range of 23 to 79. Of the roughly 51 patients in dose escalation, about 20 had hepatocellular carcinoma, approximately 15 had melanoma, 9 had renal cell carcinoma and 9 had head and neck cancer. The study at large found these results: Partial responders in the 0.1-3.0 mg/kg groups had among the lowest normalized peripheral clonal expansion, especially among CD8+ T cells. Which antigens the clonally expanded peripheral T cells were specific for was not determined. At doses from 0.1 to 3.0 mg/kg, clonal expansion was seen in both CD4+ and CD8+ blood T cells between baseline and week 6. Low levels of normalized T-cell clonal expansion were also seen in some patients who did not respond. After ivuxolimab, more expanded clones were found on average in CD8+ T cells than in CD4+ T cells.

Patients with autoimmune disease history or receiving systemic immunosuppression were excluded from the trial. Peripheral blood for TCR sequencing was drawn from every dose cohort at baseline, at cycle 4 day 1 and at cycle 7 day 1. Samples came from an open-label, multicenter, first-in-human phase I dose-escalation trial of ivuxolimab. The trial enrolled adults with locally advanced or metastatic head and neck squamous cell, hepatocellular, melanoma or renal cell carcinoma. Before TCR sequencing, CD4+ and CD8+ T cells were separately sorted from peripheral blood. V and J are trimmed by 1 base and 6 bases, and the gene matches miss 14 bases of the junction. CDR1 KGHSH and CDR2 LQKENI were looked up in the germline V gene. The CDR3 measures 18 amino acids from cysteine to phenylalanine. The entry retains the CDR3 DNA only, 54 bases that are in frame from base 1. Genomic DNA was extracted from sorted cells for sequencing of the TCRbeta CDR3 region. The immunoSEQ Assay was used to sequence the TCRbeta CDR3 regions. Sourced from immuneACCESS, this table was stored by TCRdb with only in-frame sequences that have V and J called. A share of the clones is absent; for the studies checked, an unresolved V gene accounts for under half, and the remainder has no known explanation. The sample includes tens of thousands of clones, with approximately 90% observed a single time. The ten largest account for 16% of the sample.

This clone was seen a single time. Its specific antigen is unknown. No much larger clone exists at a distance of one base, and base qualities are not known. Sequences were derived from CD4+ or CD8+ T cells sorted from blood, sampled in a trial of the OX40 agonist ivuxolimab. The rearrangement combines TRBV18 with TRBJ1-5; TRBD1 fits 8 bases in the junction. The origin of this receptor is an adult with an advanced solid tumor such as melanoma, head and neck, liver or kidney cancer. The CDR3 reads as follows: CASSPLAGGGSFGQPQHF. In nucleotide form, the sequence is TGTGCCAGCTCACCACTGGCAGGGGGCGGATCGTTCGGTCAGCCCCAGCATTTT.